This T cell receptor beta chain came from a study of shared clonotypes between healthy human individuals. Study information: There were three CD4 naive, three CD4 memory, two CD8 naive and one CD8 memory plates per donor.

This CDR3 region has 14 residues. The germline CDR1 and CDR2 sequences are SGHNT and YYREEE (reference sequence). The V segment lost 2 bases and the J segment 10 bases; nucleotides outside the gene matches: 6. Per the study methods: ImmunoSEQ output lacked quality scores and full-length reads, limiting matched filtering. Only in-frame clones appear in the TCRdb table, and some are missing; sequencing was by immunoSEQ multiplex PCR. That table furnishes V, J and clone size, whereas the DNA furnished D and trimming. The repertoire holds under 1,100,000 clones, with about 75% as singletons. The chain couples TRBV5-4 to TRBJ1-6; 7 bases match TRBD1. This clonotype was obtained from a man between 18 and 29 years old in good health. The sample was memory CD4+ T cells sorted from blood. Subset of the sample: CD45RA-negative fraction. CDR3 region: CASSFDRVGSPLHF. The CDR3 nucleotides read TGTGCCAGCAGCTTCGACAGGGTAGGGTCACCCCTCCACTTT.